Described below is a single TCR beta chain sequence and its context. The data were produced by immunoSEQ multiplex PCR, yet TCRdb's version contains in-frame clones alone and is incomplete. This table holds about 93,000 clones, just under 80% found once. These data are taken from a study of PD-1 blockade in classical Hodgkin lymphoma. As to time point: cycle 4 day 1 (C4D1), after around six weeks of nivolumab. In every patient, relapse followed autologous stem cell transplantation, while exposure to brentuximab vedotin differed. V lost 2 bases and J lost 4, with 14 bases in between. This CDR3 region has 16 residues. The germline V gene encodes CDR1 LNHDA and CDR2 SQIVND (reference sequence).

The sample in question was peripheral blood mononuclear cells (PBMCs), obtained before the fourth cycle of nivolumab. The V call is TRBV19, the J call TRBJ1-4; D is ambiguous. The origin of this receptor is a human donor with classical Hodgkin lymphoma. In nucleotides, the CDR3 is TGTGCCAGTAGTATATTAAATTCCCTAGATAATGAAAAACTGTTTTTT. Its translation: CASSILNSLDNEKLFF. The full variable domain, with the rest looked up from reference TRBV19 and TRBJ1-4, is DGGITQSPKYLFRKEGQNVTLSCEQNLNHDAMYWYRQDPGQGLRLIYYSQIVNDFQKGDIAEGYSVSREKKESFPLTVTSAQKNPTAFYLCASSILNSLDNEKLFFGSGTQLSVL.